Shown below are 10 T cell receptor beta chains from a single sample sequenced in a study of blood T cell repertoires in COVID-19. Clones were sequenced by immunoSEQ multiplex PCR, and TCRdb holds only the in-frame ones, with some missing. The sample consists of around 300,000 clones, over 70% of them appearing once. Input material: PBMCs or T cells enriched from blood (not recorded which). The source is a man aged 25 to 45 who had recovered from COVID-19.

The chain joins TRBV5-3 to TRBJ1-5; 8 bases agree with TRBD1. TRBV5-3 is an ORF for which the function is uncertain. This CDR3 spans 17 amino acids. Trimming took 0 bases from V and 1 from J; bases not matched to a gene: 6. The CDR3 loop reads CARSLDPTGDSNQPQHF. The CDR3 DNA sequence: TGTGCCAGAAGCTTGGACCCGACAGGGGACAGCAATCAGCCCCAGCATTTT.

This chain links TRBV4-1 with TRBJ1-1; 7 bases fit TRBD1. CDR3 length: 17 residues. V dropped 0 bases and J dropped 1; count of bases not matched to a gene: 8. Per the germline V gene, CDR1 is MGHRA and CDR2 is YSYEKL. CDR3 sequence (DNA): TGCGCCAGCAGCCAAGAGTTTTTTAGACAGGGGAACACTGAAGCTTTCTTT. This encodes CASSQEFFRQGNTEAFF.

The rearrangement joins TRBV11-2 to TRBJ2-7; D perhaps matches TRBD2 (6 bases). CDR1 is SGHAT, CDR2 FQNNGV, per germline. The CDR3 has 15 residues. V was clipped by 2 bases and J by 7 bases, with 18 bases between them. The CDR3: CASSLQAEGPWEQYF. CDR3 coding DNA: TGTGCCAGCAGCTTACAGGCGGAGGGCCCTTGGGAGCAGTACTTC.

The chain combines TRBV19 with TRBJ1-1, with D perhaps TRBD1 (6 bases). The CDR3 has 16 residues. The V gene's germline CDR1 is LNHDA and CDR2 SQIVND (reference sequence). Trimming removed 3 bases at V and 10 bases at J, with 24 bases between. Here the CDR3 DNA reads TGTGCCAGTAGTATGGGCAGGGGTCGAATCGGGGCGCGAGCTTTCTTT. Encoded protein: CASSMGRGRIGARAFF.

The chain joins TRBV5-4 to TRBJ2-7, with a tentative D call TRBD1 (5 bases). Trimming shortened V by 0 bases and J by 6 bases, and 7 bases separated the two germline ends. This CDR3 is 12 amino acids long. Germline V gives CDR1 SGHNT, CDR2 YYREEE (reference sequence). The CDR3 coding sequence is TGTGCCAGCAGCTTGGGCCAGGGCGAGCAGTACTTC. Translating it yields CASSLGQGEQYF.

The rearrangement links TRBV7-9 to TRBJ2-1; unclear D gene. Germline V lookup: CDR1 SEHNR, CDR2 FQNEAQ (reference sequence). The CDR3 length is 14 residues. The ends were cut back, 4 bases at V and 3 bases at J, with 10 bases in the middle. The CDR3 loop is CASSSKHSYNEQFF. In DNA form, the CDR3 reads TGTGCCAGCAGCTCGAAACACAGCTACAATGAGCAGTTCTTC.

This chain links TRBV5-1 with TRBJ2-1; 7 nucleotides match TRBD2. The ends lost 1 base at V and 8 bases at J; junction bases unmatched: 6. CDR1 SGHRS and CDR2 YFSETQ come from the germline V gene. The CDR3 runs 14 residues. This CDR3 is CASSLNWEGDEQFF. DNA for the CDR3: TGCGCCAGCAGCTTGAACTGGGAGGGCGATGAGCAGTTCTTC.

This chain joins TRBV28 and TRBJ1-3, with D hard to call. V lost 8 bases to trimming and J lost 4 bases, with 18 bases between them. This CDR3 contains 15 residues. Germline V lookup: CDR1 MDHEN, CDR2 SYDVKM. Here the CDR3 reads CASCRVSIRGNTIYF. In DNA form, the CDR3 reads TGTGCCAGCTGCCGGGTCTCCATACGCGGAAACACCATATATTTT.

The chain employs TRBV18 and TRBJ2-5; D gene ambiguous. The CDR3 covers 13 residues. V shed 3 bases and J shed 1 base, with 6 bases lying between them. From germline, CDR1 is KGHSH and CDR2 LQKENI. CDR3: CASSPTSQETQYF. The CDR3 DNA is TGTGCCAGCTCACCTACGAGCCAAGAGACCCAGTACTTC.

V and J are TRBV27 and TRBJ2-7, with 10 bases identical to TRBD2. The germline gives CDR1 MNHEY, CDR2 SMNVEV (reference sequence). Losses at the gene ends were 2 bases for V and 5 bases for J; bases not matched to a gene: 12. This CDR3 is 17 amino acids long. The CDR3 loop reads CASSLMTLSGGADEQYF. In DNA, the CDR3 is TGTGCCAGCAGTTTAATGACCCTCAGCGGGGGGGCGGACGAGCAGTACTTC.